These 13 T cell receptor beta chains originate from one sample sequenced in a study of beta chain features in type 1 diabetes. Points from the study as a whole: People with Type 1 diabetes carried modestly yet significantly shorter TCRB CDR3s in all four CD4+ subsets.

The isolated RNA, all of it, was reverse transcribed, so expressed TCRB transcripts were what got sequenced. Sequenced by immunoSEQ multiplex PCR; TCRdb stores in-frame clones only, minus some. This table holds hundreds of thousands of clones, roughly 12% found once. No antigen has been assigned to these receptors. The sequencing sample was made of naive CD4+ T cells from blood. These receptor sequences come from a woman younger than 35 with type 1 diabetes.

This chain uses TRBV5-1 with TRBJ2-1, with 8 bases lining up with TRBD2. Unmatched junction bases numbered 8, after V lost 2 bases and J lost 7 bases. CDR3 size: 15 residues. CDR1 is SGHRS and CDR2 is YFSETQ in the germline V gene. This CDR3 is CASSFPPGTRNEQFF. CDR3 DNA sequence: TGCGCCAGCAGCTTTCCCCCCGGGACTAGAAATGAGCAGTTCTTC.

The V call is TRBV7-9, the J call TRBJ2-5; 9 bases are shared with TRBD1. The junction had 5 bases not matched to a gene; V was cut back by 4 bases and J by 5 bases. CDR1 and CDR2 (germline): SEHNR, FQNEAQ (reference sequence). This CDR3 contains 14 residues. The CDR3 region is CASSWGQGGETQYF. As DNA, the CDR3 is TGTGCCAGCAGCTGGGGACAGGGCGGGGAGACCCAGTACTTC.

The genes are TRBV14 and TRBJ1-2; 9 bases agree with TRBD1. Trimming removed 2 bases from V and 4 bases from J; junction bases left unmatched: 8. This CDR3 is 16 amino acids long. Germline assignment: CDR1 SGHDN and CDR2 FVKESK. CDR3 coding DNA: TGTGCCAGCAGCCAACAGACAGGGGGAATAGGCTATGGCTACACCTTC. Translated, it gives CASSQQTGGIGYGYTF.

The V gene is TRBV14, the J gene TRBJ2-3; a possible D gene is TRBD2 (5 bases). The length of the CDR3 is 16 residues. V lost 1 base and J lost 4, with 15 bases in between. Looked up from germline, CDR1 is SGHDN and CDR2 is FVKESK. This CDR3 is CASSQVGVIFPDTQYF. CDR3 sequence (DNA): TGTGCCAGCAGCCAAGTCGGGGTTATTTTTCCAGATACGCAGTATTTT.

The chain couples TRBV14 to TRBJ1-2, with D hard to call. The CDR3 contains 14 residues. The V end was cut by 4 bases, the J end by 2 bases, with 11 bases between. The V gene's germline CDR1 is SGHDN and CDR2 FVKESK. As DNA, the CDR3 is TGTGCCAGCAGCCCCCGTGGGCCCAACTATGGCTACACCTTC. Amino acid sequence: CASSPRGPNYGYTF.

The CDR3 DNA follows: TGCAGCGTTGCCCTGGGACAGAGTTCGGGTGAGACCCAGTACTTC. Translated, it gives CSVALGQSSGETQYF. The genes are TRBV29-1 and TRBJ2-5; 7 nucleotides match TRBD1. There are 15 residues in the CDR3. Germline assignment: CDR1 SQVTM and CDR2 ANQGSEA. The trim removed 4 bases at V and 5 bases at J, leaving 13 bases unmatched.

The genes are TRBV9 and TRBJ2-1; 7 bases match TRBD2. J gave up 8 bases and V 1 base, and 3 bases lay outside the gene matches. Per germline, CDR1 SGDLS and CDR2 YYNGEE. The CDR3 runs to 13 residues. CDR3 coding DNA: TGTGCCAGCAGCGTAAGACTAGCCGATGAGCAGTTCTTC. As protein: CASSVRLADEQFF.

V gene TRBV25-1 combines with J gene TRBJ1-1, with 7 positions matching TRBD1. There are 13 residues in the CDR3. Trimming removed 5 bases from V and 3 bases from J; junction bases left unmatched: 3. Germline lookup yields CDR1 MGHDK and CDR2 SYGVNS. The CDR3 is CASSSTGYTEAFF. Here the CDR3 DNA reads TGTGCCAGCAGTTCGACAGGGTACACTGAAGCTTTCTTT.

The chain couples TRBV9 to TRBJ2-4; weak D call: TRBD2 (6 bases). V was clipped by 4 bases and J by 9 bases, with 14 bases between them. Germline V CDR1 and CDR2: SGDLS, YYNGEE. CDR3 length: 13 residues. Here the CDR3 reads CASSPEPGGIQYF. The CDR3 nucleotides read TGTGCCAGCAGCCCCGAACCCGGGGGCATTCAGTACTTC.

This clone occurred a few times. The chain recombines TRBV12-5 with TRBJ2-5; D gene ambiguous. CDR1 and CDR2 from the germline V gene are LGHNT and FRNRAP. The CDR3 loop spans 12 amino acids. V lost 1 base and J 4 bases, leaving 4 bases between the germline ends. The CDR3 region is CASGLGAETQYF. CDR3 bases: TGTGCTAGTGGTTTGGGCGCAGAGACCCAGTACTTC. The full variable domain, with the rest looked up from reference TRBV12-5 and TRBJ2-5, is DARVTQTPRHKVTEMGQEVTMRCQPILGHNTVFWYRQTMMQGLELLAYFRNRAPLDDSGMPKDRFSAEMPDATLATLKIQPSEPRDSAVYFCASGLGAETQYFGPGTRLLVL.

The rearrangement links TRBV5-1 to TRBJ2-6, with unresolved D. Germline-derived CDR1 and CDR2 are SGHRS and YFSETQ. V lost 4 bases to trimming and J lost 2 bases, with 7 bases between them. This CDR3 is 14 amino acids long. The chain's CDR3 is CASSPVPGANVLTF. The CDR3 DNA reads as TGCGCCAGCAGCCCGGTACCTGGGGCCAACGTCCTGACTTTC.

This clone was counted between two and nine times. The J gene is TRBJ1-1, the V gene TRBV29-1; 7 nucleotides align to TRBD1. CDR1 is SQVTM, CDR2 ANQGSEA, per germline. CDR3 length: 13 residues. J gave up 1 base and V 8 bases, and 7 bases lay outside the gene matches. The CDR3: CSSDRPQNTEAFF. The CDR3 DNA reads as TGCAGCTCGGACAGGCCACAGAACACTGAAGCTTTCTTT.

This clone came up a few times. The V and J genes are TRBV18 and TRBJ1-4; 8 bases agree with TRBD1. CDR1 KGHSH and CDR2 LQKENI come from the germline V gene. Germline trimming cut 2 bases from V and 8 bases from J; bases unmatched to any gene: 4. The CDR3 covers 14 residues. The CDR3 sequence is CASSPGQGNEKLFF. DNA for the CDR3: TGTGCCAGCTCACCAGGACAGGGTAACGAAAAACTGTTTTTT.